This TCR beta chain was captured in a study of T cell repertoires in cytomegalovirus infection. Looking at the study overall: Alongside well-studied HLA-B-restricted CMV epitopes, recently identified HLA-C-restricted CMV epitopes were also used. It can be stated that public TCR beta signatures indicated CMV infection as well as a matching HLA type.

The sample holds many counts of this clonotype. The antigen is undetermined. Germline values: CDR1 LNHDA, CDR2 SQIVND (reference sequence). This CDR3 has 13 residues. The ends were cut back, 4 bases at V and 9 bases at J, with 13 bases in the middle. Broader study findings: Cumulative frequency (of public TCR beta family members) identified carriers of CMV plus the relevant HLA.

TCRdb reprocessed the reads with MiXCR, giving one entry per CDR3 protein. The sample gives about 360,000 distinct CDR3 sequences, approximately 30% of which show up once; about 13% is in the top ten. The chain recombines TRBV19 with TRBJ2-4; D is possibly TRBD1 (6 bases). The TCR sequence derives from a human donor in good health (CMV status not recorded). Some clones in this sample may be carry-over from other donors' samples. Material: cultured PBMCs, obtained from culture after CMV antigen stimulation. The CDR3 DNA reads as TGTGCCAGTAGTACACAGGGACGGGGCATTCAGTACTTC. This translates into CASSTQGRGIQYF. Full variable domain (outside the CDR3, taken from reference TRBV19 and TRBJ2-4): DGGITQSPKYLFRKEGQNVTLSCEQNLNHDAMYWYRQDPGQGLRLIYYSQIVNDFQKGDIAEGYSVSREKKESFPLTVTSAQKNPTAFYLCASSTQGRGIQYFGAGTRLSVL.